This TCR beta chain came from a study of blood T cell repertoires in COVID-19. The CDR3 runs to 13 residues. Trimming left V 0 bases short and J 7 bases short, with 8 bases between. Germline lookup yields CDR1 SGHDT and CDR2 YYEEEE. Sequencing was performed with immunoSEQ multiplex PCR; in TCRdb, only in-frame clones are kept and a portion is missing. The data show fewer than 300,000 clones, with 88% seen just once and roughly 9% held by the top ten. The clonotype originates from a man younger than 35 with active or convalescent COVID-19. The sample was peripheral blood. This rearrangement joins TRBV5-6 to TRBJ2-4; no clear D. CDR3 sequence (DNA): TGTGCCAGCAGCTTGGCGAGGCAGAACATTCAGTACTTC. Translating it yields CASSLARQNIQYF.